The following is a T cell receptor (beta chain) sequence with its context. This entry comes from a study of T cells in Graves' hyperthyroidism and ophthalmopathy. Overall study context: The initial diagnosis was the point when peripheral blood was collected, ahead of any treatment.

TCR beta CDR3 region amplification was performed from RNA transcripts. HTBI primers were used for first-round RT-PCR of the TCR CDR3. TCRdb ran MiXCR on the multiplex PCR reads and lists one entry per CDR3 protein. Of about 600,000 distinct CDR3 sequences listed, 14% were seen once; the top ten hold about 12%. Patients with uncontrolled infections, other autoimmune diseases, pregnancy or lactation were excluded. The clonotype originates from a woman between 50 and 59 years old with Graves' ophthalmopathy. Sequences were obtained from blood.

The DNA for the CDR3 is TGTGCCAGCAGCGGGACAGGGCCTGGGGGCACTGAAGCTTTCTTT. Amino acids: CASSGTGPGGTEAFF. V gene TRBV9 combines with J gene TRBJ1-1; 8 nucleotides agree with TRBD1. CDR3 length: 15 residues. Germline CDR1 SGDLS, CDR2 YYNGEE. V lost 3 bases to trimming and J lost 4 bases; unmatched junction nucleotides: 8.